What follows describes a single TCR beta chain. The antigen is not known. The CDR3 extends over 15 amino acids. Germline CDR1 reads SNHLY; CDR2 reads FYNNEI. J gave up 7 bases and V 5 bases, and 8 bases lay outside the gene matches. A patient was excluded if there was uncontrolled infection, other autoimmune disease, pregnancy or lactation. Each diagnosis was grounded in clinical symptoms, serum thyroxine and TRAb, thyroid ultrasound, and orbital computed tomography. The data stem from a study of T cells in Graves' hyperthyroidism and ophthalmopathy. Broader study findings: Ophthalmopathy got predicted by the model a median 6.5 months before its onset. Also found in blood were most expanded thyroid clonotypes above 0.001.

RNA transcripts were the template for amplifying TCR beta CDR3 regions. Using the HTBI primer set, a first-round RT-PCR was run on the TCR CDR3. A single record per CDR3 protein comes from TCRdb applying MiXCR to the multiplex PCR reads. The data contain hundreds of thousands of distinct CDR3 sequences, just under 45% of them singletons. Material: peripheral blood or thyroid tissue (not recorded which). This chain uses TRBV2 with TRBJ1-6; 7 bases agree with TRBD1. The receptor was isolated from an adult man with Graves' disease, either hyperthyroidism or ophthalmopathy (not recorded which). CDR3 DNA sequence: TGTGCCAGCAGTTCCCCGACAGGGACCAATTCACCCCTCCACTTT. This gives the protein CASSSPTGTNSPLHF. The variable domain in full, with the rest retrieved from reference TRBV2 and TRBJ1-6, is EPEVTQTPSHQVTQMGQEVILRCVPISNHLYFYWYRQILGQKVEFLVSFYNNEISEKSEIFDDQFSVERPDGSNFTLKIRSTKLEDSAMYFCASSSPTGTNSPLHFGNGTRLTVT.